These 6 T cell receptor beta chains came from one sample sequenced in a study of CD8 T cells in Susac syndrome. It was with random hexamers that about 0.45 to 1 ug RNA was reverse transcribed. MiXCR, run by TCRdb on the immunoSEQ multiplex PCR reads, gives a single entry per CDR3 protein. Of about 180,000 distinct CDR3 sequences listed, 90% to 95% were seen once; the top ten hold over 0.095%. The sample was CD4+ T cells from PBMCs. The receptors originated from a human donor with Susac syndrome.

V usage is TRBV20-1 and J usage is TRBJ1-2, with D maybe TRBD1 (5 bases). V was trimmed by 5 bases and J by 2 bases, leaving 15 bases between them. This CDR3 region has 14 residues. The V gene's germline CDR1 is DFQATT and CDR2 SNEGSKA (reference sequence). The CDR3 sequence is CSASQFGGNYGYTF. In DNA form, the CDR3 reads TGCAGTGCTTCTCAATTCGGGGGGAACTATGGCTACACCTTC.

CDR3 sequence (DNA): TGCGCCAGCAGCTTGAACCCTAGCGGGGTGGAGACCCAGTACTTC. This sequence encodes CASSLNPSGVETQYF. The V call is TRBV5-1, the J call TRBJ2-5; 9 nucleotides line up with TRBD2. The germline V gene encodes CDR1 SGHRS and CDR2 YFSETQ. V shed 1 base, J shed 5 bases, and the junction held 6 bases outside the gene matches. This CDR3 has 15 amino acids.

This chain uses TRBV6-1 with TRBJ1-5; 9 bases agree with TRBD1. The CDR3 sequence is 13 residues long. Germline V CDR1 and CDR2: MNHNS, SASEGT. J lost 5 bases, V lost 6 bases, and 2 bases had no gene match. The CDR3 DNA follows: TGTGCCAGCAGGGGGACAGGGCATCAGCCCCAGCATTTT. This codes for CASRGTGHQPQHF.

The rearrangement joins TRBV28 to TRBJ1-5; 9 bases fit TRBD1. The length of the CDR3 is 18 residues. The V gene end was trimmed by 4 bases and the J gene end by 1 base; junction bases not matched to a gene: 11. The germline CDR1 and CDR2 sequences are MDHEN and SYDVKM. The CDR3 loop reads CASSSTGQGSLSNQPQHF. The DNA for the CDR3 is TGTGCCAGCAGTTCCACAGGACAGGGGAGCCTAAGCAATCAGCCCCAGCATTTT.

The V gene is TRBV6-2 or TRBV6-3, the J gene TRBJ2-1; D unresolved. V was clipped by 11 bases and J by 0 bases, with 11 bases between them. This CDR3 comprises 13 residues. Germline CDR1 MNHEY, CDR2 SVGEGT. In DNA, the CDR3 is TGTGCCTCCCGAGAAGGCTCCTACAATGAGCAGTTCTTC. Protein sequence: CASREGSYNEQFF.

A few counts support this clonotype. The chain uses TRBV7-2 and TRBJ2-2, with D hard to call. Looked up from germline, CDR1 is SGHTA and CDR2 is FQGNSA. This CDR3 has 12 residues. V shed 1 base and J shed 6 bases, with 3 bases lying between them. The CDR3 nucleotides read TGTGCCAGCAGCTTAGTCCCCGGGGAGCTGTTTTTT. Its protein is CASSLVPGELFF. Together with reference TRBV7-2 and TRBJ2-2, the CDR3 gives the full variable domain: GAGVSQSPSNKVTEKGKDVELRCDPISGHTALYWYRQSLGQGLEFLIYFQGNSAPDKSGLPSDRFSAERTGGSVSTLTIQRTQQEDSAVYLCASSLVPGELFFGEGSRLTVL.